The entry below describes one T cell receptor beta chain. This specimen belongs to a study of T cell responses to AZD1222 COVID-19 vaccine. The CDR3 runs to 11 residues. Germline values: CDR1 DFQATT, CDR2 SNEGSKA (reference sequence). The germline V and J ends were trimmed by 5 bases and 2 bases, with 6 bases remaining between them. The assay was immunoSEQ multiplex PCR, and TCRdb's table has in-frame clones only and misses some. This table holds 150,000 to 190,000 clones, approximately 90% found once. This TCR derives from an adult who received the AZD1222 COVID-19 vaccine. The rearrangement joins TRBV20-1 to TRBJ2-5; no definite D call. Specimen: peripheral blood, collected 28 days after the second AZD1222 dose. CDR3 loop: CSADGQETQYF. CDR3 nucleotides: TGCAGTGCTGACGGACAAGAGACCCAGTACTTC.